One TCR beta chain is described in this entry. The antigen remains unidentified. Using a J-beta primer mix together with a sample-barcoded 5' primer, a second PCR was run for about 6 to 11 cycles. TCRdb re-derived calls from the 5' RACE reads in MiXCR, one entry per CDR3 protein. This sample has 1.5 million to 1.8 million distinct CDR3 sequences, with roughly 43% found just once. Each individual donor underwent a draw of about 9.9 milliliters of peripheral blood. This sample stems from a study of blood T cells in healthy people across ages. Findings of the study overall: Expanded clonotype shifts may have been confounded, as the donors had an unknown CMV status. Older age went with lower TCR beta diversity per million T cells, in a roughly linear way.

CDR3 size: 13 residues. Looked up from germline, CDR1 is SGDLS and CDR2 is YYNGEE. V gave up 0 bases and J gave up 6 bases, with 6 bases separating them. This chain links TRBV9 with TRBJ2-2, with unresolved D. This receptor was taken from a woman younger than 30 in good health. The sequencing input was blood. The CDR3 nucleotides read TGTGCCAGCAGCGTAGGCGCCTCCGGGGAGCTGTTTTTT. Its protein product is CASSVGASGELFF.